The 9 T cell receptor beta chains reported below all come from one sample, sequenced in a study of T-cell reconstitution after alpha-beta-depleted transplantation in children. For TCRbeta, the library was prepared with unique molecular identifiers. TCRdb used MiXCR to reprocess the PCR reads, holding one entry per CDR3 protein. Of 75,000 to 90,000 distinct CDR3 sequences in the sample, 12% to 15% were seen once. The sequencing used PBMCs, mostly from graft donor cells, collected 180 days after TCRalphabeta/CD19-depleted stem cell transplant. The receptors originated from a male patient between 2 and 10 years old who had a stem cell transplant for acute lymphoblastic leukemia, so the T cells may come from the graft donor.

This clonotype has only a few counts. The genes are TRBV6-2 or TRBV6-3 and TRBJ1-5; D possibly corresponds to TRBD1 (5 bases). CDR1 is MNHEY, CDR2 SVGEGT, per germline. This CDR3 contains 14 residues. Trimming left V 2 bases short and J 2 bases short, with 7 bases between. The CDR3 region is CASSYGRGNQPQHF. In DNA form, the CDR3 reads TGTGCCAGCAGTTACGGCAGGGGCAATCAGCCCCAGCATTTT.

The chain recombines TRBV29-1 with TRBJ1-2; D is undetermined. The CDR3 totals 11 residues. From germline, CDR1 is SQVTM and CDR2 ANQGSEA. V was pared by 5 bases and J by 5 bases, with 9 bases between. In DNA form, the CDR3 reads TGCAGCGTTCCCAGAAGTTATGGCTACACCTTC. Amino acid sequence: CSVPRSYGYTF.

CDR3 sequence (DNA): TGCGCCAGCAGCTTAGAGGCAGGCGCAGATACGCAGTATTTT. This codes for CASSLEAGADTQYF. The rearrangement links TRBV5-1 to TRBJ2-3; no definite D call. The germline V gene has CDR1 SGHRS and CDR2 YFSETQ. The CDR3 contains 14 residues. V gave up 2 bases and J gave up 4 bases, with 11 bases separating them.

V usage is TRBV4-2 and J usage is TRBJ2-1, with 7 nucleotides matching TRBD2. The V gene end was trimmed by 0 bases and the J gene end by 1 base; junction bases not matched to a gene: 3. This CDR3 has 16 amino acids. From germline, CDR1 is LGHNA and CDR2 YNFKEQ. The CDR3 protein is CASSQESAGSYNEQFF. CDR3 bases: TGTGCCAGCAGCCAAGAGTCAGCGGGATCCTACAATGAGCAGTTCTTC.

Ten or more counts support this clonotype. The chain has TRBV9 and TRBJ2-3; TRBD2 matches at 8 bases. CDR1 is SGDLS, CDR2 YYNGEE, per germline. Trimming cost V 0 bases and J 2 bases; bases outside gene matches: 5. This CDR3 is built from 16 residues. The CDR3 DNA reads TGTGCCAGCAGCGTAGGGGCGGGAGGTTTCACAGATACGCAGTATTTT. This encodes CASSVGAGGFTDTQYF.

The chain couples TRBV28 to TRBJ1-2; D gene uncertain. The germline V and J ends were trimmed by 5 bases and 7 bases, with 11 bases remaining between them. From germline, CDR1 is MDHEN and CDR2 SYDVKM. The CDR3 has 12 amino acids. The CDR3 protein is CASSVTAPGYTF. In DNA form, the CDR3 reads TGTGCCAGCAGTGTAACAGCACCTGGCTACACCTTC.

This clonotype was seen repeatedly, ten times or more. V and J are TRBV5-1 and TRBJ2-5; D might be TRBD1 or TRBD2, each matching 6 bases. The V gene lost 6 bases and the J gene lost 5 bases, with 14 bases spanning the gap. Germline values: CDR1 SGHRS, CDR2 YFSETQ. This CDR3 has 13 amino acids. The CDR3 region has the DNA TGCGCCAGCACACCCCGGGGGCCGGAGACCCAGTACTTC. The encoded protein is CASTPRGPETQYF.

This clonotype was observed a few times. The chain employs TRBV20-1 and TRBJ2-1, with TRBD2 matching over 10 bases. J lost 8 bases, V lost 1 base, and 5 bases had no gene match. There are 14 residues in the CDR3. CDR1 DFQATT and CDR2 SNEGSKA come from the germline V gene (reference sequence). The CDR3 DNA is TGCAGTGCTAGAGTGCCTAGCGGGAGCTATGAGCAGTTCTTC. Translated: CSARVPSGSYEQFF.

This clonotype occurred many times. This chain uses TRBV10-3 with TRBJ1-5; 9 nucleotides align to TRBD1. From germline, CDR1 is ENHRY and CDR2 SYGVKD. This CDR3 has 15 residues. With V trimmed by 0 bases and J by 11 bases, 8 bases remained unmatched. This CDR3 reads CAISESRQDRGTQHF. CDR3 in DNA: TGTGCCATCAGTGAGTCGAGGCAGGACAGGGGCACCCAGCATTTT.